One and the same sample provided the 24 T cell receptor beta chains below, sequenced in a study of regulatory T cells in long-lasting Graves disease. Arm-PCR of CDR3 regions and iRepertoire HTBI primers were the basis on which TCR beta libraries were built. One entry per CDR3 protein, called by TCRdb with MiXCR from the multiplex PCR reads. The sample lists over 450,000 distinct CDR3 sequences, 12% occurring once. Described time point: newly diagnosed GD, antithyroid drugs for less than 3 months. RNA extracted from PBMCs served as the sequencing template. These data also formed part of another study, on T cells in Graves' hyperthyroidism and ophthalmopathy.

Sample: peripheral blood mononuclear cells (PBMCs), taken at new diagnosis, from a patient treated with antithyroid drugs. These receptors were taken from a woman in her 30s with Graves disease.

This sequence joins TRBV12-3 or TRBV12-4 and TRBJ2-2, with 16 nucleotides matching TRBD2. J lost 6 bases, V lost 4 bases, and 5 bases had no gene match. The CDR3 runs to 17 residues. The DNA of the CDR3 is TGTGCCAGCAGTTGGGGACTAGCGGGAGGGCCGGCCGGGGAGCTGTTTTTT. Translation: CASSWGLAGGPAGELFF.

This clonotype was observed a handful of times. In DNA, the CDR3 is TGCGCCAGCAGTATAGCGGGAGGGGCTAACAATGAGCAGTTCTTC. Residues: CASSIAGGANNEQFF. The J gene is TRBJ2-1, the V gene TRBV5-1; 11 bases align to TRBD2. V lost 5 bases and J lost 5; bases outside the gene matches: 6. This CDR3 comprises 15 residues. The germline V gene has CDR1 SGHRS and CDR2 YFSETQ.

This clonotype was detected only a few times. This chain uses TRBV10-3 with TRBJ2-1; 9 bases align to TRBD1. The germline V gene has CDR1 ENHRY and CDR2 SYGVKD. The trim removed 4 bases at V and 7 bases at J, leaving 5 bases unmatched. The CDR3 consists of 14 residues. The CDR3 sequence: CAISGTGVINEQFF. DNA of the CDR3: TGTGCCATCAGTGGGACAGGGGTAATAAATGAGCAGTTCTTC.

This clonotype was found many times. V usage is TRBV28 and J usage is TRBJ2-7; TRBD1 matches 7 bases. The CDR3 spans 14 residues. V dropped 1 base and J dropped 3; count of bases not matched to a gene: 3. Germline loops: CDR1 MDHEN, CDR2 SYDVKM. CDR3 amino acids: CASSLYRGGYEQYF. The CDR3 DNA is TGTGCCAGCAGTTTATACAGGGGTGGCTACGAGCAGTACTTC.

This clonotype has ten or more counts. The V call is TRBV5-1, the J call TRBJ2-2; TRBD1 matches 8 bases. This CDR3 is built from 14 residues. Germline loops: CDR1 SGHRS, CDR2 YFSETQ. V shed 4 bases, J shed 6 bases, and the junction held 5 bases outside the gene matches. The CDR3 coding sequence is TGCGCCAGCAGCAGGACAGGGATATCCGGGGAGCTGTTTTTT. Its protein is CASSRTGISGELFF.

This clonotype was found many times. This chain joins TRBV2 and TRBJ2-5, with 7 bases that match TRBD1. This CDR3 region has 15 residues. With 7 bases clipped from V and 2 bases from J, the junction kept 10 bases outside the gene matches. Per germline, CDR1 SNHLY and CDR2 FYNNEI. CDR3 amino acids: CASNRGTAKQETQYF. CDR3 DNA: TGTGCCAGCAACCGAGGGACAGCAAAGCAAGAGACCCAGTACTTC.

In its sample, this clonotype was seen many times. The rearrangement uses TRBV9 and TRBJ1-2, with D perhaps TRBD1 (5 bases). CDR1 and CDR2 (germline): SGDLS, YYNGEE. V was clipped by 7 bases and J by 0 bases, with 19 bases between them. The CDR3 totals 16 residues. The CDR3 sequence is CASSRDGHTTNYGYTF. The DNA for the CDR3 is TGTGCCAGCTCACGGGACGGCCATACCACTAACTATGGCTACACCTTC.

This clonotype occurred many times. The chain employs TRBV7-9 and TRBJ1-2; 8 positions agree with TRBD1. V trimming: 4 bases; J trimming: 5 bases; junction bases outside the gene matches: 21. Germline V CDR1 and CDR2: SEHNR, FQNEAQ (reference sequence). CDR3 length: 19 amino acids. The CDR3 DNA reads as TGTGCCAGCAGCTCGAGAAAAGGACAGGGTGGGGAAAGTTGGTATGGCTACACCTTC. Protein product: CASSSRKGQGGESWYGYTF.

This clonotype was picked up a small number of times. The rearrangement joins TRBV19 to TRBJ2-2; the D is unclear. The CDR3 has 12 amino acids. V was trimmed by 3 bases and J by 8 bases, leaving 7 bases between them. Germline CDR1 LNHDA, CDR2 SQIVND (reference sequence). CDR3 sequence: CASSIELGELFF. The CDR3 coding sequence is TGTGCCAGTAGTATTGAACTTGGGGAGCTGTTTTTT.

This clonotype was observed at least ten times. V gene TRBV7-2 combines with J gene TRBJ2-7; D gene unclear. This CDR3 comprises 14 residues. V shed 3 bases and J shed 5 bases, with 14 bases lying between them. The germline CDR1 and CDR2 sequences are SGHTA and FQGNSA. DNA for the CDR3: TGTGCCAGCAGCTTGGGTGGCTTCGGCCACGAGCAGTACTTC. This sequence encodes CASSLGGFGHEQYF.

This clonotype was counted a few times. V gene TRBV6-2 or TRBV6-3 combines with J gene TRBJ2-7; possible D gene TRBD2, 7 bases. Trimming pared 7 bases from V and 5 bases from J, leaving 18 bases between. CDR1 is MNHEY, CDR2 SVGEGT, per germline. The length of the CDR3 is 14 residues. CDR3 residues: CASNFPGGAHEQYF. In DNA form, the CDR3 reads TGTGCCAGCAACTTCCCTGGGGGGGCCCACGAGCAGTACTTC.

This clonotype has a count of ten or more. The chain employs TRBV7-3 and TRBJ2-5, with TRBD2 matching over 8 bases. CDR3 size: 14 residues. The germline CDR1 and CDR2 sequences are SGHTA and FQGTGA. V gave up 2 bases and J gave up 5 bases; unmatched junction bases: 4. CDR3 DNA: TGTGCCAGCAGCTTAGCGGGAGGAGCGGAGACCCAGTACTTC. Translated: CASSLAGGAETQYF.

This clonotype was seen many times. V gene TRBV28 combines with J gene TRBJ2-7; the D gene is possibly TRBD2 (6 bases). Trimming removed 4 bases at V and 9 bases at J, with 22 bases between. Looked up from germline, CDR1 is MDHEN and CDR2 is SYDVKM. The CDR3 length is 15 residues. In DNA, the CDR3 is TGTGCCAGCAGTTCGGAGGGGTTCCAACGAGGCGTGCAGTACTTC. This gives the protein CASSSEGFQRGVQYF. Full variable domain (remainder filled in from reference TRBV28 and TRBJ2-7): DVKVTQSSRYLVKRTGEKVFLECVQDMDHENMFWYRQDPGLGLRLIYFSYDVKMKEKGDIPEGYSVSREKKERFSLILESASTNQTSMYLCASSSEGFQRGVQYFGPGTRLTVT.

This clonotype showed up many times. V usage is TRBV12-3 or TRBV12-4 and J usage is TRBJ2-2; unclear D gene. V was cut by 3 bases and J by 6 bases, with 11 bases left in between. This CDR3 contains 14 residues. The CDR3: CASSFQNGPGELFF. The DNA for the CDR3 is TGTGCCAGCAGTTTTCAGAACGGCCCCGGGGAGCTGTTTTTT.

This clonotype was recorded a few times. The genes are TRBV20-1 and TRBJ2-3, with D unclear. V shed 5 bases and J shed 2 bases, with 11 bases lying between them. The germline CDR1 and CDR2 sequences are DFQATT and SNEGSKA (reference sequence). The CDR3 loop spans 13 amino acids. The DNA for the CDR3 is TGCAGTGCTCAAGACAAGACCACAGATACGCAGTATTTT. It translates to CSAQDKTTDTQYF.

This clonotype was recorded at least ten times. J is TRBJ2-1 and V is TRBV11-2; D might be TRBD2 (6 bases). The V end was cut by 1 base, the J end by 0 bases, with 16 bases between. The CDR3 runs 18 residues. In germline, CDR1 is SGHAT, CDR2 FQNNGV. In DNA form, the CDR3 reads TGTGCCAGCAGCTTAGTCCTCTACCGGGAGAGCTCCTACAATGAGCAGTTCTTC. It codes for CASSLVLYRESSYNEQFF. The whole variable domain, filled in from reference TRBV11-2 and TRBJ2-1, reads EAGVAQSPRYKIIEKRQSVAFWCNPISGHATLYWYQQILGQGPKLLIQFQNNGVVDDSQLPKDRFSAERLKGVDSTLKIQPAKLEDSAVYLCASSLVLYRESSYNEQFFGPGTRLTVL.

This clonotype has ten or more counts. The J gene is TRBJ2-3, the V gene TRBV10-3, with 11 bases that match TRBD2. The CDR3 is 15 residues long. Per germline, CDR1 ENHRY and CDR2 SYGVKD. Trimming cost V 10 bases and J 2 bases; bases outside gene matches: 8. In DNA, the CDR3 is TGTGCCAGCAGGGGGACTAGCGGTTCCACAGATACGCAGTATTTT. Its translation: CASRGTSGSTDTQYF.

J is TRBJ1-4 and V is TRBV20-1, with unresolved D. The CDR3 extends over 13 amino acids. Germline loops: CDR1 DFQATT, CDR2 SNEGSKA (reference sequence). The CDR3 protein is CSFPGPGNEKLFF. The DNA of the CDR3 is TGCAGCTTCCCGGGCCCTGGAAATGAAAAACTGTTTTTT.

This clonotype was found many times. V is TRBV11-2 and J is TRBJ2-3; 7 bases are a match to TRBD2. This CDR3 is built from 16 residues. The J segment lost 1 base and the V segment lost 4 bases, leaving 8 bases of the junction unmatched. Per germline, CDR1 SGHAT and CDR2 FQNNGV. CDR3 region: CASSSGASGRTDTQYF. As DNA, the CDR3 is TGTGCCAGCAGCTCTGGGGCTAGCGGTCGCACAGATACGCAGTATTTT.

The chain uses TRBV7-9 and TRBJ2-1; tentative D call: TRBD1 (5 bases). Germline V gives CDR1 SEHNR, CDR2 FQNEAQ (reference sequence). The CDR3 contains 16 residues. Trimming pared 1 base from V and 6 bases from J, leaving 16 bases between. DNA for the CDR3: TGTGCCAGCAGCTTAGGTATATCGGCAGGGCGCAATGAGCAGTTCTTC. This codes for CASSLGISAGRNEQFF.

This clonotype was picked up a small number of times. The chain joins TRBV12-3 or TRBV12-4 to TRBJ1-2; no clear D gene. The CDR3 spans 14 residues. With 1 base removed from V and 2 bases from J, the gap between germline ends came to 8 bases. The CDR3 region has the DNA TGTGCCAGCAGTTTAGATGTAGAAAACTATGGCTACACCTTC. It specifies CASSLDVENYGYTF.

V is TRBV10-1 and J is TRBJ2-2, with 10 bases matching TRBD2. The CDR3 length is 15 residues. After removal of 2 bases from V and 8 bases from J, the junction contained 5 bases not matched to a gene. Germline assignment: CDR1 WNHNN and CDR2 SYGVQD (reference sequence). The chain's CDR3 is CASSETASGRGELFF. The CDR3, as DNA: TGCGCCAGCAGTGAGACGGCTAGCGGGAGAGGGGAGCTGTTTTTT.

This clonotype showed up just a few times. The chain has TRBV7-9 and TRBJ1-5, with a tentative D call TRBD1 (5 bases). Germline values: CDR1 SEHNR, CDR2 FQNEAQ (reference sequence). This CDR3 spans 13 amino acids. V was clipped by 5 bases and J by 10 bases, with 15 bases between them. CDR3 in amino acids: CASSPLGRGPQHF. In nucleotides, the CDR3 is TGTGCCAGCAGCCCCCTGGGGAGGGGACCCCAGCATTTT.

In this sample, this clonotype turned up a few times. This rearrangement joins TRBV6-2 or TRBV6-3 to TRBJ2-3; no clear D. CDR1 is MNHEY, CDR2 SVGEGT, per germline. CDR3 length: 14 amino acids. The V and J ends lost 6 bases and 0 bases respectively, with 10 bases between them. The chain's CDR3 is CASRGELSTDTQYF. CDR3 coding DNA: TGTGCCAGCAGAGGTGAGCTCAGCACAGATACGCAGTATTTT.